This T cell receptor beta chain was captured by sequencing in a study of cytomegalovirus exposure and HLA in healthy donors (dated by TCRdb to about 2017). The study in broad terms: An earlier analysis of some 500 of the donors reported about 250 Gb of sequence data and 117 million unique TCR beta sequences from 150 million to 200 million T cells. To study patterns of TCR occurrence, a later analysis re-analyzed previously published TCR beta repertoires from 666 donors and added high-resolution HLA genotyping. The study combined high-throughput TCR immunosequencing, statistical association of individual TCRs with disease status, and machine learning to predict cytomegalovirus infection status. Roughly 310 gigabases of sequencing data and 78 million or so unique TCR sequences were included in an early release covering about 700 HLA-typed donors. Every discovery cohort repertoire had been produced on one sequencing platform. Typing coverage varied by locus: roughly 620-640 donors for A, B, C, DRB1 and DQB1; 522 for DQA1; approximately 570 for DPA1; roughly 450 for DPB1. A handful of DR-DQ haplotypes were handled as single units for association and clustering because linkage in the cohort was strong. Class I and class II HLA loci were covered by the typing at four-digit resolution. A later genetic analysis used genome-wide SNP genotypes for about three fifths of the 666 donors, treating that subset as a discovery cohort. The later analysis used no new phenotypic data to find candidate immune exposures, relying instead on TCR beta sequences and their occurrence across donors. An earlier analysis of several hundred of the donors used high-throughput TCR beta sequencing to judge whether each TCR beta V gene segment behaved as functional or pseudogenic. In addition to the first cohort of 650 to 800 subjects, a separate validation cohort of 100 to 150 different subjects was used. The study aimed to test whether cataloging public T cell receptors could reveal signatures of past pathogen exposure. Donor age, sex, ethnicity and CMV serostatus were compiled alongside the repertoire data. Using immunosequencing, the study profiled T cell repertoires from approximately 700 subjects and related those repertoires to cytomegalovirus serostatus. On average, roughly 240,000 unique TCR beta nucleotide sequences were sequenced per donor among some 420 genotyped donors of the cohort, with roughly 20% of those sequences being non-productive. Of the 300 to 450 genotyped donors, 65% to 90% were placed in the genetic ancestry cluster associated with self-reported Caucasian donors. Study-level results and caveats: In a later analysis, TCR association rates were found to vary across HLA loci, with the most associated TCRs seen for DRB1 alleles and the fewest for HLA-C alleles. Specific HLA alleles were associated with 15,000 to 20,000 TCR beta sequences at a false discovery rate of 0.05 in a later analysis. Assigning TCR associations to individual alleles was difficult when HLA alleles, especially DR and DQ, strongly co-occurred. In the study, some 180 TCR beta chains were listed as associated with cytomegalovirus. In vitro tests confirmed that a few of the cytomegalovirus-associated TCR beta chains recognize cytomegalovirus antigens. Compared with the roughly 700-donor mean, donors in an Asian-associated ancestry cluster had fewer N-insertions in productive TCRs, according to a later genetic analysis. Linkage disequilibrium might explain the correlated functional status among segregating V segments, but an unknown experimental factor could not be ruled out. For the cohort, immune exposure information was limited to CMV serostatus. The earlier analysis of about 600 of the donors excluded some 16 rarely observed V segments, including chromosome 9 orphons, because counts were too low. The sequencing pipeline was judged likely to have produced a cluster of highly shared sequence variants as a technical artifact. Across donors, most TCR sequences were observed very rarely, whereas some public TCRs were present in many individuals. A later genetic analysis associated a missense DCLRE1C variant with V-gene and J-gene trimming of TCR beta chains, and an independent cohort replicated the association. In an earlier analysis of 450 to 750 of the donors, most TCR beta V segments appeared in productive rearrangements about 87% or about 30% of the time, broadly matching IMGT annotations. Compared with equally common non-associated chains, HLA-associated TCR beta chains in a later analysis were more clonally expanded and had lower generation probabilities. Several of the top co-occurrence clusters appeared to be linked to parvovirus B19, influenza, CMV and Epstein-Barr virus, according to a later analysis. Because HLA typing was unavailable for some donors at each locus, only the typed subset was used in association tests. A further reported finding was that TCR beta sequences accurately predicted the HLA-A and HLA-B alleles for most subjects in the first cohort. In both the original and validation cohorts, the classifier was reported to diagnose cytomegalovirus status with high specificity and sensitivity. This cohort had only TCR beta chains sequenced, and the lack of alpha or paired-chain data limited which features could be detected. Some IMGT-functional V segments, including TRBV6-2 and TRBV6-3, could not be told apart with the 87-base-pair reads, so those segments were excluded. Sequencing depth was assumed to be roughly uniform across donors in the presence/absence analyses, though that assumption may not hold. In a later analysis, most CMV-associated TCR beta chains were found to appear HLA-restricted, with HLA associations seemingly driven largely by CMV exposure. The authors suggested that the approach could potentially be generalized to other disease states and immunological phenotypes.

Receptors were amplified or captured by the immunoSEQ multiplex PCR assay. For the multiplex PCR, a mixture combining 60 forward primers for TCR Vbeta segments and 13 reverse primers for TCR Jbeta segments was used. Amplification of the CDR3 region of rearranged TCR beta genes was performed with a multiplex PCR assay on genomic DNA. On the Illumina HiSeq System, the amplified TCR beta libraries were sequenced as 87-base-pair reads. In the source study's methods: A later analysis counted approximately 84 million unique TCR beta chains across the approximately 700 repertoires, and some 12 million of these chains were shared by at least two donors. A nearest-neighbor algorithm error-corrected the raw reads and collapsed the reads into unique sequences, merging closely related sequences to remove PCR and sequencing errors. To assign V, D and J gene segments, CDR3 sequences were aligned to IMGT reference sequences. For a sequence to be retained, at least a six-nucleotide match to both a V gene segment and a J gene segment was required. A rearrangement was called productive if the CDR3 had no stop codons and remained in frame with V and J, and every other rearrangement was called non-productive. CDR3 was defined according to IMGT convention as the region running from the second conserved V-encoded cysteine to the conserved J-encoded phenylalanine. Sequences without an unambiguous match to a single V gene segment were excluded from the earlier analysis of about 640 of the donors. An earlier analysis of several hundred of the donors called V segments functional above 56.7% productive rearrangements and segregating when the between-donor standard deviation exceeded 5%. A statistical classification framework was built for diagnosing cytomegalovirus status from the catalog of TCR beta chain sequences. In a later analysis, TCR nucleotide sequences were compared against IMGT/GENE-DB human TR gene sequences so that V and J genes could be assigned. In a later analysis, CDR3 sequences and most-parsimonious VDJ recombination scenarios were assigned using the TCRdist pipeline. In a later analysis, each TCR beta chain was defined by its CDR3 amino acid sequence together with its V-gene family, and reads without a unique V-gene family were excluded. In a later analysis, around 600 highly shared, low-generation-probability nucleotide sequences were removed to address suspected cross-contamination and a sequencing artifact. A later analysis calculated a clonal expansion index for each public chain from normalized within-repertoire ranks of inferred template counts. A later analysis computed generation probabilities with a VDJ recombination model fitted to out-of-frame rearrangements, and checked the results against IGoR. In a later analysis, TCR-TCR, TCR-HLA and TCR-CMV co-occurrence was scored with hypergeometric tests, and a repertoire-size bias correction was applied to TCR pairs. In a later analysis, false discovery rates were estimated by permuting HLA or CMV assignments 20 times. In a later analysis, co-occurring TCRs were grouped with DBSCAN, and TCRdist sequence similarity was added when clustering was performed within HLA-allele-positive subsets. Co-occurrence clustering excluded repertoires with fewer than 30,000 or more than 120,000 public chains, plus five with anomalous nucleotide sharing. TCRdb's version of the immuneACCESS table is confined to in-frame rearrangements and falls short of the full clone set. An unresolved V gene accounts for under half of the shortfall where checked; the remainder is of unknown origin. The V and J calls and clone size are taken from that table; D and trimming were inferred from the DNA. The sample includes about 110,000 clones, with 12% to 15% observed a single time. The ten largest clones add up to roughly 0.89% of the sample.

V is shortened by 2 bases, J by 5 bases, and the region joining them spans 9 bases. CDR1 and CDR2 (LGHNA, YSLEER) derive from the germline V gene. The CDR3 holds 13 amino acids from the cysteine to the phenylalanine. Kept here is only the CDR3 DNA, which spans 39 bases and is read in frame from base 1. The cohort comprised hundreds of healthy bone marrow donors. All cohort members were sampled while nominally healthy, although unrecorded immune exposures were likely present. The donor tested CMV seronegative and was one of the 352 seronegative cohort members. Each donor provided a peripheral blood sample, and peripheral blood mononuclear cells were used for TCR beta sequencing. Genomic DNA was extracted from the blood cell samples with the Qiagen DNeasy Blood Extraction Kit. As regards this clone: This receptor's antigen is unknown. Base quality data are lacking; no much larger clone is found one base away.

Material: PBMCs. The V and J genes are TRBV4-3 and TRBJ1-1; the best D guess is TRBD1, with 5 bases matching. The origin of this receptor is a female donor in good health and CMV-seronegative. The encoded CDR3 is CASSQRTSTEAFF. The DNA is TGCGCCAGCAGCCAAAGGACATCGACTGAAGCTTTCTTT.